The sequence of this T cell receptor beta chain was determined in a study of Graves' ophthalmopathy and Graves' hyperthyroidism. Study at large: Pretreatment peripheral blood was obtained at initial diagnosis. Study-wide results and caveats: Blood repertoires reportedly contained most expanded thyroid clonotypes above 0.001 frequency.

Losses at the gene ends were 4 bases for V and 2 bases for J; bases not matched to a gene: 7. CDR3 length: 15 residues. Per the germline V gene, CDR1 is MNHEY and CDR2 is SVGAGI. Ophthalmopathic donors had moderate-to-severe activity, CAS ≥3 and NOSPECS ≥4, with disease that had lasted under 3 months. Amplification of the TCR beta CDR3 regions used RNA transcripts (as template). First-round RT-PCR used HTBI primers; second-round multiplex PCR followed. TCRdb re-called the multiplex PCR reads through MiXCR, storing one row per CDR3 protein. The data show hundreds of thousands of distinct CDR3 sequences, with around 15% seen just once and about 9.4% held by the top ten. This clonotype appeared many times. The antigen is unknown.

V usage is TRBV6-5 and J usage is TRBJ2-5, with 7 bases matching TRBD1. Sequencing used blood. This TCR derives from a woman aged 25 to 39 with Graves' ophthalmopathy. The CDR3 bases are TGTGCCAGCAGTTCCGAACGCAGGGGGCAAGAGACCCAGTACTTC. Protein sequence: CASSSERRGQETQYF.